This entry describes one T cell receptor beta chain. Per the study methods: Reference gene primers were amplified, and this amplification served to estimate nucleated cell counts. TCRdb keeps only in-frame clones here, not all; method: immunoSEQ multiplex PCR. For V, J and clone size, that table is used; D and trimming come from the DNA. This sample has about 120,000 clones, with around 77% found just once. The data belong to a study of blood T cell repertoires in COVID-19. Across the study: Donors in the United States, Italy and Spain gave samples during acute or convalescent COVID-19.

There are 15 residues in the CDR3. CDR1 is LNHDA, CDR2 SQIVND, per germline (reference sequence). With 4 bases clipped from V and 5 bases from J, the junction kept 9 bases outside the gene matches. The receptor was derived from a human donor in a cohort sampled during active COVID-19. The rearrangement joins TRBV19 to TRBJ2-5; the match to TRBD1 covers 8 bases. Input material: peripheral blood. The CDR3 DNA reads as TGTGCCAGTAGTAATGACAGGGGACGGGTGGAGACCCAGTACTTC. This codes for CASSNDRGRVETQYF.